This T cell receptor (beta chain) was captured in a study of PD-1 blockade in classical Hodgkin lymphoma (dated by TCRdb to the early 2020s). About the study as a whole: Nivolumab dosing was 3 mg/kg intravenously every 2 weeks, continuing until either disease progression or unacceptable toxicity. To define a peripheral blood immune signature of response to PD-1 blockade in classical Hodgkin lymphoma, the study combined TCR beta sequencing with CyTOF.

Paper-wide results and their limitations: Baseline TCR diversity was reported to be lower in newly diagnosed patients than in healthy donors, and even lower in relapsed/refractory patients. Only a single clinical trial cohort was studied, and what caused the repertoire differences, possibly disease activity or prior therapy, remained undefined. Trial patients with a complete response had baseline diversity similar to that of newly diagnosed patients, while partial responders and progressors had significantly lower diversity. Patients starting nivolumab less than 1 year after ASCT had lower diversity and were excluded from later analyses to avoid confounding by immune reconstitution. A significant rise by C4D1 was seen in CD4+ but not CD8+ TCR diversity (p=0.0027 vs p=0.16), with the rise being most apparent in complete responders (p=0.02).

About this clone: Its cognate antigen has yet to be identified. No much larger clone is present one base from it, and per-base qualities are unavailable.

The Qiagen DNeasy kit was used to extract genomic DNA both from unsorted PBMCs and from the negatively selected CD4+ and CD8+ fractions. TCR beta CDR3 regions were amplified by immunoSEQ multiplex PCR using primers annealing to V and J segments. A synthetic immune receptor repertoire was used to minimize amplification bias, and remaining bias was computationally removed after sequencing. Under the source paper's analysis protocol: Custom Python scripts were used to quantify repertoire diversity as the Shannon entropy index. Unsorted, CD4+ and CD8+ repertoires were analyzed separately, except for combined analyses in which CD4+ and CD8+ sequences were merged in silico. Clonal expansion was defined as a frequency increase of at least 2-fold after treatment compared with C1D1, and clones undetected at baseline were assigned a pseudocount of 0.5. Singleton clones were defined as clones with 0 or 1 copy at C1D1, and non-singleton clones were defined as clones with 2 or more copies. Clones expanded in unsorted samples were annotated as CD4+, CD8+ or unknown by matching protein sequences in sorted samples from the same patient. Wilcoxon tests on paired samples were used to test diversity changes from C1D1 to C4D1. TCRdb took over this immuneACCESS table, retaining in-frame rearrangements with V and J assigned. Such tables are incomplete; in checked studies, under half of the missing clones stem from an unresolved V gene, and the remainder is unexplained. V, J and clone size derive from that table, while D and trimming were established from the DNA sequence. This sample is represented by roughly 46,000 clones; around 74% of them were singletons. The top ten constitute over 9.5% of the sample.

Sample time point, as interpreted from the label and publication: cycle 4 day 1 (C4D1), after more than five weeks of nivolumab. Relapse after autologous stem cell transplantation had occurred in all trial patients, and cohorts A, B and C were distinguished by prior brentuximab vedotin exposure. The trial cohort included around 56 patients with relapsed/refractory classical Hodgkin lymphoma, and each patient had a best overall response of complete response, partial response or progressive disease. Single-agent nivolumab was administered to trial patients in the multi-cohort phase II CheckMate 205 trial. An independent review committee assessed best overall response by applying the 2007 International Working Group response criteria. Trial PBMCs were collected immediately before nivolumab initiation (C1D1) and during therapy at cycle 2 day 1 and cycle 4 day 1. Peripheral blood was collected in 8 mL Vacutainer Cell Preparation Tubes, from which PBMCs were isolated by centrifugation and then cryopreserved.

The V end gives up 3 bases and the J end 8 bases, leaving 3 bases in the junction not matched to a gene. The germline V gene (reference sequence) specifies SEHNR as CDR1 and FQNEAQ as CDR2. Spanning cysteine to phenylalanine, the CDR3 consists of 14 amino acids. The CDR3 DNA has 42 bases and is translated from base 1. The TCR originated in a human donor with classical Hodgkin lymphoma. Recombination linked TRBV7-9 to TRBJ2-7, with 14 bases matching TRBD2. This material consisted of peripheral blood mononuclear cells (PBMCs), taken before the fourth cycle of nivolumab. The CDR3 sequence is CASSFGLAGGKQYF. The DNA sequence follows: TGTGCCAGCAGCTTTGGACTAGCGGGAGGAAAGCAGTACTTC.